Below, 22 T cell receptor beta chains from the same sample are listed, as sequenced in a study of PD-L1 blockade in urothelial cancer. The time point here: pretreatment peripheral blood. The data were produced by immunoSEQ multiplex PCR, yet TCRdb's version contains in-frame clones alone and is incomplete. The table shows tens of thousands of clones, with about 81% occurring only once. This sample comprised PBMCs, obtained around atezolizumab (anti-PD-L1) treatment. Every receptor here comes from a man between 65 and 85 years old with urothelial cancer.

The chain employs TRBV5-1 and TRBJ2-5; 15 nucleotides agree with TRBD2. CDR1 SGHRS and CDR2 YFSETQ come from the germline V gene. The CDR3 covers 16 residues. Trimming at V came to 4 bases and at J to 2 bases, leaving 3 bases not matched to a gene. The CDR3 region has the DNA TGCGCCAGCAGCGGCGGGACTAGCGGGGGGCAAGAGACCCAGTACTTC. It yields the protein CASSGGTSGGQETQYF.

The gene calls are TRBV29-1 and TRBJ1-2; 7 bases fit TRBD1. Per germline, CDR1 SQVTM and CDR2 ANQGSEA. Losses at the gene ends were 1 base for V and 4 bases for J; bases not matched to a gene: 0. The CDR3 extends over 12 amino acids. CDR3 protein: CSVEAGGYGYTF. CDR3 DNA sequence: TGCAGCGTTGAAGCAGGGGGCTATGGCTACACCTTC.

The chain is built from TRBV7-2 and TRBJ2-1; D is undetermined. The CDR3 contains 16 residues. The germline V gene encodes CDR1 SGHTA and CDR2 FQGNSA. V gave up 3 bases and J gave up 3 bases, with 15 bases separating them. The CDR3 sequence is CASSFFLPEFYNEQFF. For the CDR3, the DNA is TGTGCCAGCAGCTTTTTTCTCCCCGAGTTCTACAATGAGCAGTTCTTC.

The sample holds a few counts of this clone. The V call is TRBV27, the J call TRBJ2-6; 8 nucleotides align to TRBD2. V was clipped by 2 bases and J by 4 bases; unmatched bases: 4. Germline V gives CDR1 MNHEY, CDR2 SMNVEV (reference sequence). The CDR3 sequence is 16 residues long. The CDR3 DNA reads TGTGCCAGCAGTTTACGGACTAGCCTGGGGGCCAACGTCCTGACTTTC. Its translation is CASSLRTSLGANVLTF.

The rearrangement uses TRBV5-4 and TRBJ2-2; 7 positions agree with TRBD2. The CDR3 loop spans 17 amino acids. Germline V gives CDR1 SGHNT, CDR2 YYREEE (reference sequence). Unmatched junction bases numbered 8, after V lost 1 base and J lost 2 bases. The chain's CDR3 is CASSLRVGGGNTGELFF. CDR3 in DNA: TGTGCCAGCAGCTTGAGGGTCGGCGGGGGTAACACCGGGGAGCTGTTTTTT.

The V gene is TRBV7-9, the J gene TRBJ2-1; 7 nucleotides line up with TRBD1. This CDR3 spans 15 amino acids. The J segment lost 6 bases and the V segment lost 0 bases, leaving 5 bases of the junction unmatched. Germline V CDR1 and CDR2: SEHNR, FQNEAQ (reference sequence). The CDR3 DNA is TGTGCCAGCAGCTTAGCCGGGACAGAGGCCAATGAGCAGTTCTTC. This translates into CASSLAGTEANEQFF.

The J gene is TRBJ1-1, the V gene TRBV11-2; D is possibly TRBD1 (5 bases). Trimming removed 1 base at V and 1 base at J, with 7 bases between. Germline CDR1 SGHAT, CDR2 FQNNGV. The CDR3 length is 14 residues. CDR3 sequence: CASSLAGGNTEAFF. DNA for the CDR3: TGTGCCAGCAGCTTAGCGGGGGGGAACACTGAAGCTTTCTTT.

This clone was found a few times. The chain employs TRBV18 and TRBJ1-1, with D possibly TRBD1 on 6 matching bases. CDR1 is KGHSH, CDR2 LQKENI, per germline. This CDR3 spans 16 amino acids. Trimming cost V 4 bases and J 4 bases, with 19 bases left between them. DNA for the CDR3: TGTGCCAGCTCACAGGGTTTACAGGGAGACGGCACTGAAGCTTTCTTT. Translation: CASSQGLQGDGTEAFF. The full variable domain, with the rest looked up from reference TRBV18 and TRBJ1-1, is NAGVMQNPRHLVRRRGQEARLRCSPMKGHSHVYWYRQLPEEGLKFMVYLQKENIIDESGMPKERFSAEFPKEGPSILRIQQVVRGDSAAYFCASSQGLQGDGTEAFFGQGTRLTVV.

The chain recombines TRBV6-1 with TRBJ2-2; D might be TRBD2 (5 bases). CDR1 MNHNS and CDR2 SASEGT come from the germline V gene. Trimming removed 2 bases from V and 3 bases from J, with 13 bases in between. This CDR3 is 16 amino acids long. For the CDR3, the DNA is TGTGCCAGCAGTGAAATGTGGGGAGCGGACACCGGGGAGCTGTTTTTT. It specifies CASSEMWGADTGELFF.

The sample holds one count of this clone. The chain couples TRBV20-1 to TRBJ2-7; D is possibly TRBD2 (5 bases). Germline V gene data show CDR1 as DFQATT and CDR2 as SNEGSKA (reference sequence). V shed 2 bases and J shed 6 bases, with 8 bases lying between them. This CDR3 region has 11 residues. CDR3 in amino acids: CSARSGIEQYF. The CDR3 DNA reads TGCAGTGCTAGATCCGGGATCGAGCAGTACTTC.

The chain links TRBV30 to TRBJ1-5, with unresolved D. V lost 1 base and J 7 bases, leaving 11 bases between the germline ends. The CDR3 spans 13 residues. CDR1 is GTSNPN, CDR2 SVGIG, per germline (reference sequence). CDR3 amino acids: CAWSAEGLQPQHF. The CDR3 DNA is TGTGCCTGGAGTGCCGAGGGTTTGCAGCCCCAGCATTTT.

The chain links TRBV7-9 to TRBJ1-4; D unclear. V dropped 2 bases and J dropped 7 bases, with 11 bases sitting between them. In germline, CDR1 is SEHNR, CDR2 FQNEAQ (reference sequence). The CDR3 consists of 14 residues. In nucleotides, the CDR3 is TGTGCCAGCAGCTTAAGGCAGGCGGGTGAAAAACTGTTTTTT. It yields the protein CASSLRQAGEKLFF. The variable domain in full, with the rest retrieved from reference TRBV7-9 and TRBJ1-4, is DTGVSQNPRHKITKRGQNVTFRCDPISEHNRLYWYRQTLGQGPEFLTYFQNEAQLEKSRLLSDRFSAERPKGSFSTLEIQRTEQGDSAMYLCASSLRQAGEKLFFGSGTQLSVL.

This chain uses TRBV9 with TRBJ2-7; no reliable D call. Trimming took off 4 bases at V and 6 bases at J, with 17 bases between the two ends. Per the germline V gene, CDR1 is SGDLS and CDR2 is YYNGEE. The CDR3 spans 14 residues. The chain's CDR3 is CASSPPPGTGEQYF. The CDR3 DNA follows: TGTGCCAGCAGCCCCCCCCCGGGTACGGGCGAGCAGTACTTC.

In this sample, this clone turned up once. The chain is built from TRBV7-2 and TRBJ1-1, with D tentatively TRBD1 (5 bases). V was cut by 4 bases and J by 3 bases, with 15 bases left in between. Germline CDR1 SGHTA, CDR2 FQGNSA. This CDR3 region has 15 residues. CDR3 coding DNA: TGTGCCAGCAGCTCGCAGCCGGGGGGGGACACTGAAGCTTTCTTT. This codes for CASSSQPGGDTEAFF.

This clone was observed at least ten times. The chain carries TRBV28 and TRBJ1-1, with 7 nucleotides matching TRBD1. This CDR3 region has 12 residues. The J segment lost 4 bases and the V segment lost 9 bases, leaving 5 bases of the junction unmatched. Germline-derived CDR1 and CDR2 are MDHEN and SYDVKM. CDR3 protein: CASDSGGTEAFF. CDR3 bases: TGTGCCAGTGATTCAGGGGGCACTGAAGCTTTCTTT.

This sequence joins TRBV6-4 and TRBJ1-2, with TRBD1 matching over 7 bases. The CDR3 totals 16 residues. After removal of 0 bases from V and 3 bases from J, the junction contained 7 bases not matched to a gene. Germline V CDR1 and CDR2: MRHNA, SNTAGT. CDR3 in amino acids: CASSDSNRGRDYGYTF. Here the CDR3 DNA reads TGTGCCAGCAGTGACTCGAACAGGGGAAGGGACTATGGCTACACCTTC.

This clone was seen once. V gene TRBV7-2 combines with J gene TRBJ1-3, with D perhaps TRBD1 (6 bases). V was shortened by 2 bases and J by 1 base, with 9 bases between the two germline ends. Germline lookup yields CDR1 SGHTA and CDR2 FQGNSA. This CDR3 has 15 residues. CDR3 coding DNA: TGTGCCAGCAGCTTAAGGGGGGGTTCTGGAAACACCATATATTTT. Amino acids: CASSLRGGSGNTIYF. The entire variable domain, with the rest obtained from reference TRBV7-2 and TRBJ1-3, is as follows: GAGVSQSPSNKVTEKGKDVELRCDPISGHTALYWYRQSLGQGLEFLIYFQGNSAPDKSGLPSDRFSAERTGGSVSTLTIQRTQQEDSAVYLCASSLRGGSGNTIYFGEGSWLTVV.

The chain has TRBV7-7 and TRBJ2-1, with 7 bases that match TRBD1. Unmatched junction bases numbered 3, after V lost 5 bases and J lost 2 bases. The V gene's germline CDR1 is SSHAT and CDR2 FNYEAQ (reference sequence). The CDR3 loop spans 14 amino acids. This CDR3 reads CASSPTGAYNEQFF. The CDR3 DNA reads TGTGCCAGCAGCCCCACAGGGGCCTACAATGAGCAGTTCTTC.

The chain couples TRBV4-3 to TRBJ2-5, with 10 nucleotides matching TRBD2. The CDR3 consists of 17 residues. CDR1 LGHNA and CDR2 YSLEER come from the germline V gene. V lost 1 base, J lost 0 bases, and 5 bases stayed unmatched. The CDR3 sequence is CASSQGLLAGHQETQYF. The CDR3 DNA reads as TGCGCCAGCAGCCAAGGGTTACTAGCGGGGCACCAAGAGACCCAGTACTTC.

The V call is TRBV4-1, the J call TRBJ2-2; 8 positions agree with TRBD2. There are 16 residues in the CDR3. Germline trimming cut 4 bases from V and 5 bases from J; bases unmatched to any gene: 9. The germline V gene has CDR1 MGHRA and CDR2 YSYEKL. In nucleotides, the CDR3 is TGCGCCAGCAGCCGTTTTAGCGGGACGGGAACCGGGGAGCTGTTTTTT. Protein product: CASSRFSGTGTGELFF.

The J gene is TRBJ2-1, the V gene TRBV5-8; 11 bases line up with TRBD2. CDR1 is SGHTS, CDR2 YDEGEE, per germline. After removal of 4 bases from V and 9 bases from J, the junction contained 3 bases not matched to a gene. The CDR3 sequence is 13 residues long. The CDR3, as DNA: TGTGCCAGCAGCACTGGACTAGCGGGTGAGCAGTTCTTC. It yields the protein CASSTGLAGEQFF.

The chain carries TRBV27 and TRBJ2-1; TRBD2 aligns across 8 bases. V trimming: 5 bases; J trimming: 6 bases; junction bases outside the gene matches: 9. Germline V CDR1 and CDR2: MNHEY, SMNVEV (reference sequence). The CDR3 totals 15 residues. CDR3 sequence reads: CASSPGLAGSNEQFF. As DNA, the CDR3 is TGTGCCAGCAGTCCTGGGCTAGCGGGTTCCAATGAGCAGTTCTTC.